The rows below give T cell receptor beta chains drawn from one sample of a study of OX40 agonist ivuxolimab in advanced cancers. Using immunoSEQ multiplex PCR, the repertoire was profiled, and TCRdb retains in-frame clones only, with some absent. The table includes about 52,000 clones, around four fifths detected once. The sequences come from CD4+ or CD8+ T cells sorted from blood, collected in a trial of the OX40 agonist ivuxolimab. The source of these receptors is an adult with an advanced solid tumor such as melanoma, head and neck, liver or kidney cancer. The CDR3 runs from the conserved cysteine through the conserved F or W. The D gene is left open where the match is weak. A clone size is listed for some rows: how often the clone was seen (once, few, many), or a class if it is expanded.

>-|TRBJ1-4|TRBV6-5|-
CASSYRRSDEKLFF
TGTGCCAGCAGTTACCGTCGCTCGGATGAAAAACTGTTTTTT
>-|TRBJ2-7|TRBV7-3|few
CASSLPGPGPYEQYF
TGTGCCAGCAGCCTCCCGGGCCCGGGGCCCTACGAGCAGTACTTC
>-|TRBJ1-5|TRBV7-8|-
CASSLLDRYSNQPQHF
TGTGCCAGCAGCTTATTGGACCGTTATAGCAATCAGCCCCAGCATTTT
>TRBD1|TRBJ2-2|TRBV6-1|-
CASRPRTGIGDELFF
TGTGCCAGCAGGCCCCGGACAGGGATCGGCGACGAGCTGTTTTTT
>-|TRBJ2-2|TRBV11-2|once
CASSSGRTGTGELFF
TGTGCCAGCAGCTCCGGACGAACTGGCACCGGGGAGCTGTTTTTT
>-|TRBJ2-7|TRBV28|-
CASSPTQLSEQYF
TGTGCCAGCAGTCCAACGCAGCTCTCCGAGCAGTACTTC
>-|TRBJ2-3|TRBV18|-
CASSPGGSTDTQYF
TGTGCCAGCTCACCGGGCGGTTCCACAGATACGCAGTATTTT
>-|TRBJ1-1|TRBV19|-
CASSMRDLTEAFF
TGTGCCAGTAGTATGAGGGATCTAACTGAAGCTTTCTTT
>TRBD1|TRBJ2-3|TRBV28|-
CASKESRTGGIDTQYF
TGTGCCAGCAAAGAGAGTAGGACAGGGGGCATAGATACGCAGTATTTT
>-|TRBJ2-7|TRBV6-5|-
CASGTSYEQYF
TGTGCCAGCGGAACCTCCTACGAGCAGTACTTC
>-|TRBJ1-2|TRBV27|-
CASSPREDRNGYTF
TGTGCCAGCAGTCCCAGAGAGGACAGAAATGGCTACACCTTC
>-|TRBJ1-5|TRBV4-1|few
CASSQVPGQPQHF
TGCGCCAGCAGCCAAGTCCCCGGTCAGCCCCAGCATTTT
>TRBD2|TRBJ2-1|TRBV18|once
CASSPPTGGRNEQFF
TGTGCCAGCTCACCACCGACGGGGGGGCGTAATGAGCAGTTCTTC
>-|TRBJ1-2|TRBV2|-
CASNSGGPEGYTF
TGTGCCAGCAACTCGGGGGGGCCGGAGGGCTACACCTTC
>-|TRBJ2-1|TRBV5-1|-
CASSLGAGTPNEQFF
TGCGCCAGCAGCTTGGGGGCAGGGACGCCCAATGAGCAGTTCTTC
>-|TRBJ2-1|TRBV9|-
CASSSNPSAPLYNEQFF
TGTGCCAGCAGCTCGAACCCCAGTGCCCCCCTTTACAATGAGCAGTTCTTC
>TRBD1|TRBJ1-2|TRBV6-5|-
CASSYGGQPYGYTF
TGTGCCAGCAGTTACGGGGGACAGCCCTATGGCTACACCTTC
>TRBD2|TRBJ2-3|TRBV28|once
CASSPGLAGANTDTQYF
TGTGCCAGCAGCCCAGGACTAGCGGGGGCTAACACAGATACGCAGTATTTT
>-|TRBJ1-5|TRBV30|-
CAWSVGGRSNQPQHF
TGTGCCTGGAGTGTAGGCGGGCGTAGCAATCAGCCCCAGCATTTT
>-|TRBJ2-7|TRBV20-1|-
CSARPDYEQYF
TGCAGTGCTAGACCGGACTACGAGCAGTACTTC
>-|TRBJ1-2|TRBV28|-
CASSELTLSGSYTF
TGTGCCAGCAGTGAATTGACTCTTTCAGGGAGCTACACCTTC
>-|TRBJ2-5|TRBV14|-
CASSQAGTQYF
TGTGCCAGCAGCCAAGCGGGTACCCAGTACTTC
>-|TRBJ2-1|TRBV28|once
CASSLPQTYSSYNEQFF
TGTGCCAGCAGTCTTCCACAAACTTATTCTTCCTACAATGAGCAGTTCTTC
>-|TRBJ1-5|TRBV18|-
CASSPGVNQPQHF
TGTGCCAGCTCACCAGGGGTCAATCAGCCCCAGCATTTT
>TRBD1|TRBJ2-7|TRBV6-5|-
CATSRGGQGTYEQYF
TGTGCCACTTCGAGGGGGGGACAGGGGACCTACGAGCAGTACTTC
>-|TRBJ1-2|TRBV7-9|few
CASRRQGNYGYTF
TGTGCCAGCCGGCGGCAGGGAAACTATGGCTACACCTTC
>TRBD1|TRBJ2-2|TRBV9|-
CASSVVQGASTGELFF
TGTGCCAGCAGCGTAGTTCAGGGGGCGAGCACCGGGGAGCTGTTTTTT
>-|TRBJ2-5|TRBV9|-
CASSVGGGQVAETQYF
TGTGCCAGCAGCGTCGGAGGAGGTCAAGTAGCGGAGACCCAGTACTTC
>-|TRBJ1-1|TRBV5-1|-
CASSRQSSGDEAFF
TGCGCCAGCAGCCGACAGTCGAGCGGGGATGAAGCTTTCTTT
>TRBD2|TRBJ2-3|TRBV4-1|-
CASSQTSGGAADTQYF
TGCGCCAGCAGCCAGACTAGCGGGGGGGCAGCAGATACGCAGTATTTT
>-|TRBJ1-3|TRBV7-2|once
CASSRWSSGNTIYF
TGTGCCAGCAGCCGATGGAGCTCTGGAAACACCATATATTTT
>-|TRBJ2-4|TRBV6-6|-
CASSYLPDHTKNIQYF
TGTGCCAGCAGTTACCTCCCAGACCATACCAAAAACATTCAGTACTTC
>TRBD2|TRBJ2-2|TRBV6-5|-
CASSYQAGGTGELFF
TGTGCCAGCAGTTACCAAGCGGGGGGGACCGGGGAGCTGTTTTTT
>TRBD1|TRBJ1-3|TRBV7-8|-
CASSVRGIGNTIYF
TGTGCCAGCAGCGTCAGGGGGATTGGAAACACCATATATTTT
>TRBD2|TRBJ2-1|TRBV6-5|-
CASGTSGRNEQFF
TGTGCATCCGGGACTAGCGGGAGAAATGAGCAGTTCTTC
>-|TRBJ2-2|TRBV21-1|-
CASSKVASGSHIGGELFF
-
>-|TRBJ2-7|TRBV5-5|-
CASSWRLGYEQYF
TGTGCCAGCAGCTGGAGACTAGGTTACGAGCAGTACTTC
>-|TRBJ2-2|TRBV5-5|-
CASSLLYMVNTGELFF
TGTGCCAGCAGCCTGCTTTACATGGTAAACACCGGGGAGCTGTTTTTT
>-|TRBJ2-3|TRBV6-5|-
CASSYWAGRGDTQYF
TGTGCCAGCAGTTACTGGGCCGGCAGGGGAGATACGCAGTATTTT
>TRBD2|TRBJ2-5|TRBV28|-
CASSALAGETQYF
TGTGCCAGCAGTGCCCTAGCGGGCGAGACCCAGTACTTC
>TRBD1|TRBJ2-2|TRBV5-1|once
CASSLPTAQGALTGELFF
TGCGCCAGCAGCTTGCCCACGGCGCAGGGGGCACTCACCGGGGAGCTGTTTTTT
>TRBD1|TRBJ2-3|TRBV28|once
CASTGQGTADTQYF
TGTGCCAGCACAGGACAGGGCACCGCAGATACGCAGTATTTT
>-|TRBJ1-5|TRBV7-8|-
CASSLRPVTEDYQPQHF
TGTGCCAGCAGCTTACGGCCTGTGACAGAGGATTATCAGCCCCAGCATTTT
>-|TRBJ2-7|TRBV28|-
CASSPVTYEQYF
TGTGCCAGCAGTCCAGTCACCTACGAGCAGTACTTC
>TRBD2|TRBJ2-7|TRBV6-6|-
CASSYVAGGGYEQYF
TGTGCCAGCAGTTACGTGGCGGGAGGGGGCTACGAGCAGTACTTC
>TRBD2|TRBJ2-1|TRBV6-5|-
CASKGSGRGGEQFF
TGTGCCAGCAAGGGTAGCGGGAGGGGGGGTGAGCAGTTCTTC
>-|TRBJ2-7|TRBV19|once
CASSIEGGGNGFSYEQYF
TGTGCCAGTAGTATAGAGGGAGGGGGCAATGGCTTCTCCTACGAGCAGTACTTC
>-|TRBJ1-5|TRBV27|-
CASSLSGGYSNQPQHF
TGTGCCAGCAGTCTTTCGGGGGGCTATAGCAATCAGCCCCAGCATTTT